Below, 26 T cell receptor beta chains from the same sample are listed, as sequenced in a study of cytomegalovirus exposure and HLA in healthy donors. Primers included in the PCR were 60 Vbeta and 13 Jbeta primers. Some clones are missing from TCRdb's copy, which holds only in-frame ones; the method was immunoSEQ multiplex PCR. The sample consists of around 260,000 clones, under 90% of them appearing once. The specimen was PBMCs. These receptors originate from a girl aged 2-10 years in good health and CMV-seronegative.

The CDR3 DNA reads as TGTGCCAGCAGCTTAGTAGAGGGGGCGGCAGATACGCAGTATTTT. Residues: CASSLVEGAADTQYF. The rearrangement uses TRBV7-8 and TRBJ2-3; TRBD1 matches 7 bases. J was trimmed by 4 bases and V by 1 base; bases with no gene match: 5. CDR1 SGHVS and CDR2 FQNEAQ come from the germline V gene. The CDR3 totals 15 residues.

This clone was detected a few times. Here the CDR3 reads CASSFWPYSYEQYF. The CDR3 nucleotides read TGTGCCAGCAGTTTCTGGCCTTACTCCTACGAGCAGTACTTC. The chain joins TRBV6-5 to TRBJ2-7; D is ambiguous. V lost 4 bases to trimming and J lost 0 bases, with 10 bases between them. This CDR3 is built from 14 residues. Germline lookup yields CDR1 MNHEY and CDR2 SVGAGI.

The J gene is TRBJ2-3, the V gene TRBV7-9; D uncertain. V gave up 1 base and J gave up 2 bases, with 10 bases separating them. Germline CDR1 reads SEHNR; CDR2 reads FQNEAQ (reference sequence). The CDR3 has 15 amino acids. CDR3 amino acids: CASSLGGDFTDTQYF. The CDR3 DNA follows: TGTGCCAGCAGCTTAGGCGGCGATTTCACAGATACGCAGTATTTT.

The chain recombines TRBV28 with TRBJ2-5; D might be TRBD2 (6 bases). Germline V CDR1 and CDR2: MDHEN, SYDVKM. The CDR3 consists of 13 residues. Trimming left V 6 bases short and J 3 bases short, with 11 bases between. For the CDR3, the DNA is TGTGCCAGCAGCCGACTAGTAGAAGAGACCCAGTACTTC. It encodes CASSRLVEETQYF.

This clone has a handful of counts. The rearrangement uses TRBV29-1 and TRBJ2-1; the D is unclear. This CDR3 region has 10 residues. Germline V gene sequence: CDR1 SQVTM, CDR2 ANQGSEA. With 6 bases removed from V and 4 bases from J, the gap between germline ends came to 4 bases. CDR3 sequence (DNA): TGCAGCGTCGAGTACAATGAGCAGTTCTTC. Its translation: CSVEYNEQFF.

The CDR3 region is CASGSGQPASYEQYF. CDR3 DNA: TGTGCCAGCGGCTCCGGACAACCCGCCTCCTACGAGCAGTACTTC. The chain joins TRBV28 to TRBJ2-7, with D possibly matching TRBD1 (5 bases). There are 15 residues in the CDR3. Looked up from germline, CDR1 is MDHEN and CDR2 is SYDVKM. V shed 8 bases and J shed 0 bases, with 17 bases lying between them.

As DNA, the CDR3 is TGCAGCGTTTTTCTAAGCGGGAGAGGGGTCACCGGGGAGCTGTTTTTT. Protein sequence: CSVFLSGRGVTGELFF. The chain combines TRBV29-1 with TRBJ2-2; 8 bases are a match to TRBD2. The CDR3 contains 16 residues. The V segment lost 5 bases and the J segment 4 bases; nucleotides outside the gene matches: 12. CDR1 SQVTM and CDR2 ANQGSEA come from the germline V gene.

The gene calls are TRBV6-5 and TRBJ2-2; D uncertain. V was shortened by 7 bases and J by 4 bases, with 13 bases between the two germline ends. This CDR3 spans 14 amino acids. Germline values: CDR1 MNHEY, CDR2 SVGAGI. CDR3 sequence (DNA): TGTGCCAGCATTCCCCCGGAGATCACCGGGGAGCTGTTTTTT. Its translation: CASIPPEITGELFF.

The chain is built from TRBV9 and TRBJ1-1; D gene ambiguous. Germline lookup yields CDR1 SGDLS and CDR2 YYNGEE. This CDR3 region has 14 residues. The ends were cut back, 4 bases at V and 4 bases at J, with 14 bases in the middle. The CDR3, as DNA: TGTGCCAGCAGCCCTCGAGGAGGAGGCACTGAAGCTTTCTTT. Its translation is CASSPRGGGTEAFF. Using reference TRBV9 and TRBJ1-1 for the parts outside the CDR3, the full variable domain is DSGVTQTPKHLITATGQRVTLRCSPRSGDLSVYWYQQSLDQGLQFLIQYYNGEERAKGNILERFSAQQFPDLHSELNLSSLELGDSALYFCASSPRGGGTEAFFGQGTRLTVV.

The chain links TRBV9 to TRBJ2-7, with D possibly being TRBD2 (5 bases). CDR1 and CDR2 from the germline V gene are SGDLS and YYNGEE. This CDR3 is 13 amino acids long. V lost 4 bases, J lost 4 bases, and 12 bases lay in between. DNA of the CDR3: TGTGCCAGCAGCCTAACCGGGGATTACGAGCAGTACTTC. This gives the protein CASSLTGDYEQYF.

The V call is TRBV5-6, the J call TRBJ1-5, with D perhaps TRBD1 (6 bases). V lost 0 bases, J lost 3 bases, and 16 bases lay in between. In germline, CDR1 is SGHDT, CDR2 YYEEEE. The CDR3 is made up of 17 amino acids. The CDR3 DNA reads as TGTGCCAGCAGCTTGGCCGGGGACACATACTACAATCAGCCCCAGCATTTT. It specifies CASSLAGDTYYNQPQHF.

This clone was counted a single time. The V gene is TRBV28, the J gene TRBJ1-2, with 9 positions matching TRBD1. This CDR3 has 18 amino acids. J gave up 0 bases and V 5 bases, and 13 bases lay outside the gene matches. Germline lookup yields CDR1 MDHEN and CDR2 SYDVKM. For the CDR3, the DNA is TGTGCCAGCAGTGCCTCCGGACAGGGGCGCGGGGCTAACTATGGCTACACCTTC. This codes for CASSASGQGRGANYGYTF.

This clone was counted only a few times. The chain recombines TRBV9 with TRBJ2-1; 10 bases map to TRBD2. This CDR3 comprises 15 residues. The germline V gene has CDR1 SGDLS and CDR2 YYNGEE. V lost 7 bases to trimming and J lost 4 bases; unmatched junction nucleotides: 8. Here the CDR3 reads CASAPSGRGYNEQFF. In DNA, the CDR3 is TGTGCCAGCGCTCCTAGCGGGAGAGGGTACAATGAGCAGTTCTTC.

This chain links TRBV29-1 with TRBJ1-5, with D perhaps matching TRBD1 (5 bases). The CDR3 totals 12 residues. Trimming took off 1 base at V and 7 bases at J, with 8 bases between the two ends. Germline loops: CDR1 SQVTM, CDR2 ANQGSEA. The CDR3 DNA reads TGCAGCGTTGAAGTGGGGGGGCAGCCCCAGCATTTT. It translates to CSVEVGGQPQHF.

The genes are TRBV5-1 and TRBJ2-1; unclear D gene. V was cut by 4 bases and J by 2 bases, with 19 bases left in between. Germline CDR1 reads SGHRS; CDR2 reads YFSETQ. The length of the CDR3 is 17 residues. The CDR3: CASSENPSRSTYNEQFF. In nucleotides, the CDR3 is TGCGCCAGCAGCGAGAACCCGTCGCGGTCAACCTACAATGAGCAGTTCTTC.

The V and J genes are TRBV7-8 and TRBJ2-3, with a tentative D call TRBD1 (5 bases). Germline-derived CDR1 and CDR2 are SGHVS and FQNEAQ. This CDR3 has 14 residues. With 4 bases removed from V and 3 bases from J, the gap between germline ends came to 11 bases. The DNA of the CDR3 is TGTGCCAGCAGCTCTACCAGGGTTACAGATACGCAGTATTTT. The encoded protein is CASSSTRVTDTQYF.

The chain recombines TRBV5-1 with TRBJ2-3; D remains ambiguous. The CDR3 extends over 15 amino acids. V lost 4 bases and J 0 bases, leaving 12 bases between the germline ends. The germline V gene encodes CDR1 SGHRS and CDR2 YFSETQ. CDR3 bases: TGCGCCAGCAGCCCACCTGACTTTAGCACAGATACGCAGTATTTT. Translated: CASSPPDFSTDTQYF.

The chain uses TRBV2 and TRBJ1-2, with TRBD1 identical over 8 bases. The V gene's germline CDR1 is SNHLY and CDR2 FYNNEI. The CDR3 loop spans 15 amino acids. Trimming removed 2 bases from V and 2 bases from J; junction bases left unmatched: 4. This chain's CDR3 is CASSERRTGNYGYTF. CDR3 sequence (DNA): TGTGCCAGCAGTGAACGTAGGACAGGGAACTATGGCTACACCTTC.

This rearrangement joins TRBV19 to TRBJ2-7; the D gene is possibly TRBD1 (5 bases). The V gene lost 4 bases and the J gene lost 2 bases, with 12 bases spanning the gap. In germline, CDR1 is LNHDA, CDR2 SQIVND (reference sequence). CDR3 size: 14 residues. CDR3: CASSSKAGPYEQYF. In DNA, the CDR3 is TGTGCCAGTAGTAGTAAGGCAGGGCCCTACGAGCAGTACTTC.

This clone was seen a few times. The J gene is TRBJ1-1, the V gene TRBV30, with D possibly matching TRBD1 (6 bases). Germline V gene data show CDR1 as GTSNPN and CDR2 as SVGIG (reference sequence). Trimming stripped 0 bases from V and 8 bases from J, with 7 bases between. The CDR3 has 11 amino acids. The CDR3: CAWSVRGEAFF. For the CDR3, the DNA is TGTGCCTGGAGTGTAAGGGGGGAAGCTTTCTTT.

This clone showed up just a few times. The V gene is TRBV6-5, the J gene TRBJ1-4, with D unclear. The CDR3 has 14 residues. Germline V gene lookup returns CDR1 MNHEY and CDR2 SVGAGI. Deletions cut 5 bases from V and 11 bases from J, with 18 bases between. The CDR3 is CASSAGTLIPKLFF. The CDR3, as DNA: TGTGCCAGCAGTGCGGGTACCCTCATTCCTAAACTGTTTTTT.

The rearrangement links TRBV5-6 to TRBJ2-2; the D gene is possibly TRBD2 (6 bases). Trimming left V 4 bases short and J 2 bases short, with 15 bases between. The length of the CDR3 is 16 residues. Germline V gene lookup returns CDR1 SGHDT and CDR2 YYEEEE. The CDR3 sequence: CASSVFGTPNTGELFF. The CDR3 nucleotides read TGTGCCAGCAGCGTCTTTGGGACTCCTAACACCGGGGAGCTGTTTTTT.

This clone has just a few counts. The chain joins TRBV29-1 to TRBJ2-1, with 8 bases matching TRBD2. This CDR3 has 14 amino acids. Germline trimming cut 6 bases from V and 12 bases from J; bases unmatched to any gene: 16. The germline V gene has CDR1 SQVTM and CDR2 ANQGSEA. The CDR3 region is CSVFGLAPRGGQFF. CDR3 nucleotide sequence: TGCAGCGTCTTCGGACTAGCCCCGCGGGGAGGGCAGTTCTTC.

This rearrangement joins TRBV6-6 to TRBJ2-7; maybe TRBD1 (7 bases). CDR1 is MNHNY and CDR2 is SVGAGI in the germline V gene (reference sequence). CDR3 size: 13 residues. The V gene lost 0 bases and the J gene lost 6 bases, with 9 bases spanning the gap. DNA of the CDR3: TGTGCCAGCAGTTACTCCCAGGGGGGCGAGCAGTACTTC. It translates to CASSYSQGGEQYF.

J is TRBJ1-2 and V is TRBV10-2; D is perhaps TRBD1 (6 bases). Trimming left V 4 bases short and J 1 base short, with 10 bases between. CDR3 length equals 14 residues. Germline V gene data show CDR1 as WSHSY and CDR2 as SAAADI. The CDR3 protein is CASSVGQFNYGYTF. In DNA form, the CDR3 reads TGCGCCAGCAGTGTAGGACAGTTTAACTATGGCTACACCTTC.

Written as DNA, the CDR3 is TGTGCCAGCAGCCAAGGAGCGAACACCGGGGAGCTGTTTTTT. It is translated as CASSQGANTGELFF. This rearrangement joins TRBV4-2 to TRBJ2-2; D unclear. The V and J ends lost 1 base and 0 bases respectively, with 3 bases between them. Germline CDR1 LGHNA, CDR2 YNFKEQ. The CDR3 has 14 residues.